The clone carrying this TCR delta chain has only a few counts. Its antigen is as yet unknown. Sequences come from RNA converted to cDNA by reverse transcription. The CDR3 regions were amplified by multiplex PCR from V-gene primers to a constant-region primer. TCRdb re-called the multiplex PCR reads through CATT. The sample shows 70,000 or so delta-chain clones, about 38% of them seen only once. This sample stems from a study of Vδ1+ human thymocytes. Germline-derived CDR1 and CDR2 are TVYSNPD and GDNSRS (reference sequence). Between the trimmed V and J ends, which lost 2 bases and 2 bases, there was a span of 21 bases. The CDR3 has 16 amino acids. General observations from the study: Thymic TRG and TRD repertoires appeared highly polyclonal, with Gaussian CDR3 length distributions.

The sequence came from a boy under two years old who had congenital heart surgery. The sequenced material came from Vdelta1+ gamma-delta thymocytes from the thymus. The subset: FACS-sorted CD3+ TCRalphabeta- TCRVdelta1+ TCRVdelta2- thymocytes. V and J are TRDV3 and TRDJ1, with D hard to call. The chain's CDR3 is CAFQGWSLFGTDKLIF. The CDR3 DNA follows: TGTGCCTTTCAGGGCTGGAGTCTTTTCGGGACCGATAAACTCATCTTT.